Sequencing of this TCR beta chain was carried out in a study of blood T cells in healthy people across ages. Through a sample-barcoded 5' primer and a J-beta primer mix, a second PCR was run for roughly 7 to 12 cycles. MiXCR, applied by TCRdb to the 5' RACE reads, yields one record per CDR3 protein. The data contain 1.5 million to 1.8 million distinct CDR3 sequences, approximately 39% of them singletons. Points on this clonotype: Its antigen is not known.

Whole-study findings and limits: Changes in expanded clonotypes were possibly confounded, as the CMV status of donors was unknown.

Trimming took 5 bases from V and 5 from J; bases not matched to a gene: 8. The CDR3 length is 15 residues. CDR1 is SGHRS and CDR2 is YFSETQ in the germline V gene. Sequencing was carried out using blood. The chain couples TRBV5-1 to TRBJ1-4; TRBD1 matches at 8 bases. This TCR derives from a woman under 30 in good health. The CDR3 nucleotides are TGCGCCAGCAGACACAGACAGGGGCGAAATGAAAAACTGTTTTTT. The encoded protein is CASRHRQGRNEKLFF.